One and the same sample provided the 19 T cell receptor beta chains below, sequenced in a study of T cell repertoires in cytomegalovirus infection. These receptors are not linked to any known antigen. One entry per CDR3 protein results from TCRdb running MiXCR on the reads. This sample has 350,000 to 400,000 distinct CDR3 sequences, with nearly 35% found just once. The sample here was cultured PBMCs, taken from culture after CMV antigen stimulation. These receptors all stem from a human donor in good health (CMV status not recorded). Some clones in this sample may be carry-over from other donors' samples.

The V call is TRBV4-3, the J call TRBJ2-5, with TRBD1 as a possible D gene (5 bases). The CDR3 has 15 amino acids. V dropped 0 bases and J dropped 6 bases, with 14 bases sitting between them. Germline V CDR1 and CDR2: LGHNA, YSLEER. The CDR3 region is CASSQDLGVMKTQYF. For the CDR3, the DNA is TGCGCCAGCAGCCAAGACTTAGGGGTGATGAAGACCCAGTACTTC.

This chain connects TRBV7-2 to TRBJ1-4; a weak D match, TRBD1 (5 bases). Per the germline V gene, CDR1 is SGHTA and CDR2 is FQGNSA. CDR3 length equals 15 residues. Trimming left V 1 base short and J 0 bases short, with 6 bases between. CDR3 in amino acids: CASSLVGATNEKLFF. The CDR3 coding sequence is TGTGCCAGCAGCTTAGTGGGGGCAACTAATGAAAAACTGTTTTTT.

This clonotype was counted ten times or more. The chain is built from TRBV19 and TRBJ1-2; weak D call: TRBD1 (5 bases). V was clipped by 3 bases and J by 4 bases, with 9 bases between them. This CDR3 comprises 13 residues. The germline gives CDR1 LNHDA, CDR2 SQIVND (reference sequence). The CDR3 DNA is TGTGCCAGTAGTATGGTCGGGGGCTATGGCTACACCTTC. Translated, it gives CASSMVGGYGYTF.

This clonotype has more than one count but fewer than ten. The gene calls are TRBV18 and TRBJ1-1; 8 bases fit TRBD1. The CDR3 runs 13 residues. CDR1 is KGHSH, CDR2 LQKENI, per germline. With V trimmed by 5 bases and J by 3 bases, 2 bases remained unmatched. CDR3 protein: CASSTTGDTEAFF. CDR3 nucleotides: TGTGCCAGCTCAACGACAGGGGACACTGAAGCTTTCTTT.

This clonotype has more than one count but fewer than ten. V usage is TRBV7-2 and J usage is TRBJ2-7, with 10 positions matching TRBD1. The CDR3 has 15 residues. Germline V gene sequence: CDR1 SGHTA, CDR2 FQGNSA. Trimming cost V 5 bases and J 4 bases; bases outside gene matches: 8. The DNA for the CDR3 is TGTGCCAGCAGCCAGAGACCGGGACAGGGGTACGAGCAGTACTTC. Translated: CASSQRPGQGYEQYF. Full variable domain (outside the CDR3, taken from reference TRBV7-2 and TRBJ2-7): GAGVSQSPSNKVTEKGKDVELRCDPISGHTALYWYRQSLGQGLEFLIYFQGNSAPDKSGLPSDRFSAERTGGSVSTLTIQRTQQEDSAVYLCASSQRPGQGYEQYFGPGTRLTVT.

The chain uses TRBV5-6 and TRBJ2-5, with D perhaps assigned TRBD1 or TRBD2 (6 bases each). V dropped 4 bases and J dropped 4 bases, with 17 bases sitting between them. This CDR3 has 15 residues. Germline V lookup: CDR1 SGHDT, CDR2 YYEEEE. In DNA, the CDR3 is TGTGCCAGCAGCCGTAGCGGTAAAGGGGGAGAGACCCAGTACTTC. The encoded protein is CASSRSGKGGETQYF.

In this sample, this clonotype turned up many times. CDR3 region: CASSLLGTLNTGELFF. CDR3 nucleotide sequence: TGTGCCAGCAGTTTACTCGGGACCCTGAACACCGGGGAGCTGTTTTTT. The chain has TRBV27 and TRBJ2-2; tentatively, D is TRBD1 or TRBD2 (5 bases each). The CDR3 is 16 amino acids. V shed 2 bases and J shed 1 base, with 11 bases lying between them. Germline V gives CDR1 MNHEY, CDR2 SMNVEV (reference sequence).

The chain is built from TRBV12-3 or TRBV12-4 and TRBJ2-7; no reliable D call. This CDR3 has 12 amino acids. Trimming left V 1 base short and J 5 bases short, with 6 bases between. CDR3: CASSLVGNEQYV. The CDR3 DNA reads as TGTGCCAGCAGTTTAGTGGGGAACGAGCAGTACGTC.

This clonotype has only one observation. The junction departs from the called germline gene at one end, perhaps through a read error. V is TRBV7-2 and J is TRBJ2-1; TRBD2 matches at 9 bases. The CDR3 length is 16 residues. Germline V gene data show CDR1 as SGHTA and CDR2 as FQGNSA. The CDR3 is CASRLSLAGPYNEQFF. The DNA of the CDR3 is TGTGCCAGCCGCTTATCTCTAGCGGGACCCTACAATGAGCAGTTCTTC.

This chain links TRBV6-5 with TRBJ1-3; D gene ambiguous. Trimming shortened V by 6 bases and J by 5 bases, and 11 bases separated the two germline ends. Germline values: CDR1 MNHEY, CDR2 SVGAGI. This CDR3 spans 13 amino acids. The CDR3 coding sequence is TGTGCCAGCAGGACCCCCGATAGAAACACCATATATTTT. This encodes CASRTPDRNTIYF.

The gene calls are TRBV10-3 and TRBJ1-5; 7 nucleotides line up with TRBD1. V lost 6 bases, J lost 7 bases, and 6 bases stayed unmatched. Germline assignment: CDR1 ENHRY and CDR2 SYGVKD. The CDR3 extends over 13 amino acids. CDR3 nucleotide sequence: TGTGCCATCAGAAGACAGGGTGAACAGCCCCAGCATTTT. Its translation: CAIRRQGEQPQHF.

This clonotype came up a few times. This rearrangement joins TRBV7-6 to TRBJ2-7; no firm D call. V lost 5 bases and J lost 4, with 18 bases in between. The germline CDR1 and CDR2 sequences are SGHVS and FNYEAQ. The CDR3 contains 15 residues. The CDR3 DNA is TGTGCCAGCAGCCCCGGCGGAGCGTATTCTTACGAGCAGTACTTC. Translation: CASSPGGAYSYEQYF.

CDR3 region: CSVRGGGDGYTF. The CDR3 DNA sequence: TGCAGCGTTCGGGGGGGTGGGGATGGCTACACCTTC. This chain joins TRBV29-1 and TRBJ1-2; D is perhaps TRBD1 (5 bases). Trimming cost V 5 bases and J 6 bases, with 13 bases left between them. The CDR3 spans 12 residues. From germline, CDR1 is SQVTM and CDR2 ANQGSEA.

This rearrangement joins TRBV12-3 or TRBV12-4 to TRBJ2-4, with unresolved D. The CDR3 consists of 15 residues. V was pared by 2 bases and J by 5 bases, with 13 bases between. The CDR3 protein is CASSLSPASENIQYF. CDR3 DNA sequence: TGTGCCAGCAGTTTAAGCCCGGCGTCGGAAAACATTCAGTACTTC.

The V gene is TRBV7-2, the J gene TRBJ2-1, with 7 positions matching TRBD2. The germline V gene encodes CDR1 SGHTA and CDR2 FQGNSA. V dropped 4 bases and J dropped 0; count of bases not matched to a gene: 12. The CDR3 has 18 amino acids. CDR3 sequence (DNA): TGTGCCAGCAGCTCCCCCCCGGAAGCTAGCGGCTCCTACAATGAGCAGTTCTTC. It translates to CASSSPPEASGSYNEQFF.

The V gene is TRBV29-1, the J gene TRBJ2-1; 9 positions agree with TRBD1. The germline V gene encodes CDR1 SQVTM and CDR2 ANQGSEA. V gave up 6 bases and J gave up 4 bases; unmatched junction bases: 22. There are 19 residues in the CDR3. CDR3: CSVRGPGTGTTRLYNEQFF. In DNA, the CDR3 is TGCAGCGTCCGCGGTCCCGGGACAGGGACGACGCGGTTATACAATGAGCAGTTCTTC.

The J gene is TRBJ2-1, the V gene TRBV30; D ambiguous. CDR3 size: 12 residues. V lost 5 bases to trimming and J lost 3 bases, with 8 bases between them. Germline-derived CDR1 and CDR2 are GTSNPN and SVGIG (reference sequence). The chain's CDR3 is CAWQDYYNEQFF. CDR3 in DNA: TGTGCCTGGCAGGATTACTACAATGAGCAGTTCTTC.

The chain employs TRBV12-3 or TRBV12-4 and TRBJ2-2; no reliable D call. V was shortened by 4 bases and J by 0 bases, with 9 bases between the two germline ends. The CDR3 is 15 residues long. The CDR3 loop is CASSWSTANTGELFF. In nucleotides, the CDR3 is TGTGCCAGCAGTTGGTCCACAGCGAACACCGGGGAGCTGTTTTTT.

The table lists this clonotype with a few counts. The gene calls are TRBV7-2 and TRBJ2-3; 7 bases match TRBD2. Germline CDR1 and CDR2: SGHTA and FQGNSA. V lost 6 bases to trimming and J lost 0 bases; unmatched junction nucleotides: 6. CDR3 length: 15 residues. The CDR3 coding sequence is TGTGCCAGCAGTTTTAGCGGGCAAAGCACAGATACGCAGTATTTT. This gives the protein CASSFSGQSTDTQYF.